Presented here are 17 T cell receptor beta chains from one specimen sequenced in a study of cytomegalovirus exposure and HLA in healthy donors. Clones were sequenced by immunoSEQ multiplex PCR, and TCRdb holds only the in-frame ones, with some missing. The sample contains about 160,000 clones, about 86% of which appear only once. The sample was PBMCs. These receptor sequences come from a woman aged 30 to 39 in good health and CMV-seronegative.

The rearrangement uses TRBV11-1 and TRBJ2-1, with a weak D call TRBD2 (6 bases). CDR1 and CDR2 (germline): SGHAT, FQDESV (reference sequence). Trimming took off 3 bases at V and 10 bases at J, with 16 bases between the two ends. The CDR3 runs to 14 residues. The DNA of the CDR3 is TGTGCCAGCAGCTTCCCACCAACTAGCCGGGAGCAGTTCTTC. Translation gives CASSFPPTSREQFF.

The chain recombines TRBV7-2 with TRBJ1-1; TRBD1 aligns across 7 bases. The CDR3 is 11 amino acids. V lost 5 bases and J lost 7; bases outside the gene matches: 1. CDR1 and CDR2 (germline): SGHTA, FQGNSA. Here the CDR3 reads CASSRDSEAFF. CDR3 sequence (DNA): TGTGCCAGCAGCAGGGACAGTGAAGCTTTCTTT. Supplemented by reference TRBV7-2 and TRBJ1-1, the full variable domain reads GAGVSQSPSNKVTEKGKDVELRCDPISGHTALYWYRQSLGQGLEFLIYFQGNSAPDKSGLPSDRFSAERTGGSVSTLTIQRTQQEDSAVYLCASSRDSEAFFGQGTRLTVV.

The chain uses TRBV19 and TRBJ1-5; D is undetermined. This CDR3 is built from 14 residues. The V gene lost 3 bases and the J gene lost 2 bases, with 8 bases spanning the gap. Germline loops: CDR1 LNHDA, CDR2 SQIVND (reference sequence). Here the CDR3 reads CASSIGKGNQPQHF. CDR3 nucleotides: TGTGCCAGTAGTATCGGAAAGGGCAATCAGCCCCAGCATTTT.

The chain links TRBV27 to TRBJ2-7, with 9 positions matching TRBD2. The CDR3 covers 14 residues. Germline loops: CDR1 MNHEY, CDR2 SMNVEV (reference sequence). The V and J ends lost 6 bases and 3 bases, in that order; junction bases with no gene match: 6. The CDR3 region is CASRFSGGNYEQYF. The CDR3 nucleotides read TGTGCCAGCAGATTTAGCGGGGGAAACTACGAGCAGTACTTC.

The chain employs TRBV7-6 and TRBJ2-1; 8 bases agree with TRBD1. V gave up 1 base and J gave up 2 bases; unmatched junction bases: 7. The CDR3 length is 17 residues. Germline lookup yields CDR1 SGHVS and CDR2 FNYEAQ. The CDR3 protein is CASSLGRGDRTYNEQFF. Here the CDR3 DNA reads TGTGCCAGCAGCTTAGGTCGCGGGGACAGGACCTACAATGAGCAGTTCTTC.

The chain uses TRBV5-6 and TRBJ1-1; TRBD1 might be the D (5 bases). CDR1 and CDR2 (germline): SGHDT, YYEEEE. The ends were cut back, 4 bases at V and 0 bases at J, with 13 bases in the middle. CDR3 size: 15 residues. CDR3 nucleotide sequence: TGTGCCAGCAGCGGGACCGGGGCTTTGAACACTGAAGCTTTCTTT. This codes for CASSGTGALNTEAFF.

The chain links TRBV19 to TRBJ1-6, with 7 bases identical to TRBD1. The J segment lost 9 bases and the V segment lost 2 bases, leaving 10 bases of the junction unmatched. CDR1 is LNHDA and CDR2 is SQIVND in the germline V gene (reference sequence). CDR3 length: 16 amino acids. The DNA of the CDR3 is TGTGCCAGTAGTATAACGGCAGGGGGAGGTAGTTCACCCCTCCACTTT. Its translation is CASSITAGGGSSPLHF. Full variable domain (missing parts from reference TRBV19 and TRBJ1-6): DGGITQSPKYLFRKEGQNVTLSCEQNLNHDAMYWYRQDPGQGLRLIYYSQIVNDFQKGDIAEGYSVSREKKESFPLTVTSAQKNPTAFYLCASSITAGGGSSPLHFGNGTRLTVT.

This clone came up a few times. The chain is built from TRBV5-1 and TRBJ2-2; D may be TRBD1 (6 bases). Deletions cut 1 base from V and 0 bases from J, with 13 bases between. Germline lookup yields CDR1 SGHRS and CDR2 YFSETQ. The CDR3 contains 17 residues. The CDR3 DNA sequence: TGCGCCAGCAGCTTGCGGCCAGGGGACACGAACACCGGGGAGCTGTTTTTT. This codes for CASSLRPGDTNTGELFF.

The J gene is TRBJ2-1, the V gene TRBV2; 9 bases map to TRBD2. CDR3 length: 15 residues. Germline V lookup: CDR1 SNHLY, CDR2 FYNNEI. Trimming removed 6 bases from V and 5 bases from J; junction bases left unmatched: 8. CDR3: CASSDGTSSHNEQFF. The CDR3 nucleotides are TGTGCCAGCAGCGACGGGACTAGCAGCCACAATGAGCAGTTCTTC.

CDR3 protein: CASSFRGLGNYGYTF. The CDR3 DNA is TGTGCCAGCAGTTTCAGGGGGCTAGGAAACTATGGCTACACCTTC. The chain links TRBV28 to TRBJ1-2; 8 nucleotides align to TRBD1. V lost 3 bases to trimming and J lost 2 bases; unmatched junction nucleotides: 5. CDR1 MDHEN and CDR2 SYDVKM come from the germline V gene. The CDR3 sequence is 15 residues long.

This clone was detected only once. This chain's CDR3 is CASSTSTGVTEAFF. Written as DNA, the CDR3 is TGTGCCAGCAGTACCTCGACAGGCGTCACTGAAGCTTTCTTT. The chain has TRBV27 and TRBJ1-1, with D possibly being TRBD1 (6 bases). Trimming took 5 bases from V and 4 from J, leaving 14 bases between them. This CDR3 spans 14 amino acids. Germline assignment: CDR1 MNHEY and CDR2 SMNVEV (reference sequence).

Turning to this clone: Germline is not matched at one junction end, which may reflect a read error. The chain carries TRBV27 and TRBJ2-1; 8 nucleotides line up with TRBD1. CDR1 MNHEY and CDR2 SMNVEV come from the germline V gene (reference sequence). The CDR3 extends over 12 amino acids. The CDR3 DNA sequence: TGTGCCAGCAGTTTATCGCCAGGGGGCGAGGTCTTC. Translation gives CASSLSPGGEVF.

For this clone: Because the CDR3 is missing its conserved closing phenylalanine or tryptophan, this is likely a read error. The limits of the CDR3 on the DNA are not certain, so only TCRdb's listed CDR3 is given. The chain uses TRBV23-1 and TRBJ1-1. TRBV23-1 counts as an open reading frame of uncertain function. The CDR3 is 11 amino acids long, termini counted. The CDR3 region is CASSPSLGERL.

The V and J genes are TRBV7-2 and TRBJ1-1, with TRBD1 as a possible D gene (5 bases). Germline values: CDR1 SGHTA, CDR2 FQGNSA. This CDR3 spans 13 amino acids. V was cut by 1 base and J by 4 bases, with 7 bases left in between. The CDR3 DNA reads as TGTGCCAGCAGCTTAGACAGGTCCACTGAAGCTTTCTTT. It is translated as CASSLDRSTEAFF.

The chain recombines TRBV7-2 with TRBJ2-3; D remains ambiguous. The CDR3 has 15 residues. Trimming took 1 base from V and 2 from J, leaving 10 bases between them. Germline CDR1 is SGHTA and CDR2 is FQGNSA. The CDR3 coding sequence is TGTGCCAGCAGCTTAGGTGTACAGTTCACAGATACGCAGTATTTT. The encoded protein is CASSLGVQFTDTQYF.

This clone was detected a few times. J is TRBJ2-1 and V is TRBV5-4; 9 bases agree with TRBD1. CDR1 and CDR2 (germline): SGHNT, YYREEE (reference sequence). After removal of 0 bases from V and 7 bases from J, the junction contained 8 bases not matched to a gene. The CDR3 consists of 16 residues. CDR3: CASSLGGTGLSNEQFF. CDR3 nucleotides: TGTGCCAGCAGCTTGGGTGGGACAGGGCTATCAAATGAGCAGTTCTTC.

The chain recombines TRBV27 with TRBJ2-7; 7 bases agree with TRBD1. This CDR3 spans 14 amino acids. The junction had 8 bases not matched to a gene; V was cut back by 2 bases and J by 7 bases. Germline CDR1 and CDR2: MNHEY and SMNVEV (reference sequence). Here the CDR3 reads CASSLGQGVGEQYF. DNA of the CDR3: TGTGCCAGCAGTTTAGGGCAGGGGGTAGGAGAGCAGTACTTC.